A selection of T cell receptor beta chains follows, all from one sample in a study of blood T cell repertoires in COVID-19. Assay: immunoSEQ multiplex PCR; the TCRdb copy retains only in-frame clones and omits some. The sample carries around 300,000 clones, around 90% recorded once. The sample consisted of peripheral blood. Source of these receptors: a woman in her twenties or thirties with COVID-19, enrolled during active disease. The conserved cysteine and the conserved F or W are not part of the CDR3 here. A D gene is named only where the DNA matches it firmly.

D gene: NA
V gene: TRBV29-1
CDR3 protein: SVELGDYGYT

D gene: TRBD1
V gene: TRBV5-8
CDR3 protein: ASSSWTGGSGYGYT

D gene: NA
V gene: TRBV5-1
CDR3 protein: ASRDSLSDYGYT

D gene: NA
V gene: TRBV7-2
CDR3 protein: ASSLSRASSGNTIY

D gene: TRBD1
V gene: TRBV7-2
CDR3 protein: ASSFGQGNGYT

D gene: TRBD1
V gene: TRBV7-6
CDR3 protein: ASSSTPTGTLYEQY

D gene: NA
V gene: TRBV10-3
CDR3 protein: AISELTGNYGYT

D gene: NA
V gene: TRBV15
CDR3 protein: ATSRVEEANEKLF

D gene: TRBD1
V gene: TRBV2
CDR3 protein: ASRRGQGREQY

D gene: TRBD1
V gene: TRBV3-1/TRBV3-2
CDR3 protein: ASSRDRGRQPQH

D gene: TRBD2
V gene: TRBV19
CDR3 protein: ASSIGTSGQLGTQY

D gene: TRBD2
V gene: TRBV18
CDR3 protein: ASSPSLAGGSYEQY

D gene: NA
V gene: TRBV15
CDR3 protein: ATSDSGVAYNEQF

D gene: TRBD2
V gene: TRBV28
CDR3 protein: ASSGTSGRTVSYNEQF

D gene: TRBD1
V gene: TRBV5-1
CDR3 protein: ASSLGGQGSSPLH

D gene: TRBD2
V gene: TRBV3-1/TRBV3-2
CDR3 protein: ASSLAGGPWGDTQY

D gene: TRBD2
V gene: TRBV30
CDR3 protein: AWSTLAVSSYEQY

D gene: TRBD1
V gene: TRBV10-3
CDR3 protein: AISESTGESGANVLT

D gene: NA
V gene: TRBV3-1/TRBV3-2
CDR3 protein: ASSQEGWYRVHEQY

D gene: NA
V gene: TRBV11-2
CDR3 protein: ANSRQPNTEAF

D gene: TRBD1
V gene: TRBV5-1
CDR3 protein: ASSLLGQGGYSPLH

D gene: TRBD1
V gene: TRBV7-9
CDR3 protein: ASSPTRDRDSPLH

D gene: TRBD1
V gene: TRBV29-1
CDR3 protein: SVSTGGSNTGELF

D gene: TRBD1
V gene: TRBV29-1
CDR3 protein: SVSMGTGGSYEQY

D gene: TRBD2
V gene: TRBV19
CDR3 protein: ASSNAHSSGQDIQY

D gene: TRBD1
V gene: TRBV19
CDR3 protein: ASSRQGARTNEKLF

D gene: NA
V gene: TRBV6-6
CDR3 protein: ASRNFRENTEAF